The 18 T cell receptor beta chains given below trace back to one sample, sequenced in a study of T cell responses to AZD1222 COVID-19 vaccine. Data came from immunoSEQ multiplex PCR; TCRdb stores just in-frame clones and leaves some out. The sample has tens of thousands of clones; 70% to 90% are singletons. Source: peripheral blood, taken on day 0 of AZD1222 vaccination. The receptors shown here come from an adult in good health.

The genes are TRBV6-5 and TRBJ1-6; D may be TRBD1 (6 bases). The CDR3 is 13 residues long. CDR1 MNHEY and CDR2 SVGAGI come from the germline V gene. V was pared by 4 bases and J by 13 bases, with 14 bases between. The CDR3 protein is CASSSGAVRPLHF. CDR3 nucleotide sequence: TGTGCCAGCAGTTCAGGGGCAGTCCGGCCCCTCCACTTT.

The chain is built from TRBV10-3 and TRBJ2-7; D is unresolved. The germline V gene encodes CDR1 ENHRY and CDR2 SYGVKD. This CDR3 has 11 amino acids. With 1 base removed from V and 12 bases from J, the gap between germline ends came to 10 bases. The CDR3 coding sequence is TGTGCCATCAGTGAGTTGTGGGTCCTGTACTTC. Encoded protein: CAISELWVLYF.

The chain carries TRBV4-2 and TRBJ1-1, with TRBD1 matching over 9 bases. The V gene's germline CDR1 is LGHNA and CDR2 YNFKEQ. V dropped 1 base and J dropped 5; count of bases not matched to a gene: 14. The CDR3 spans 18 residues. CDR3 protein: CASSQGTLGQGIRTEAFF. The CDR3 region has the DNA TGTGCCAGCAGCCAAGGGACCCTGGGACAGGGAATAAGGACTGAAGCTTTCTTT.

V gene TRBV14 combines with J gene TRBJ2-7; maybe TRBD1 (5 bases). Trimming took off 0 bases at V and 3 bases at J, with 12 bases between the two ends. This CDR3 comprises 15 residues. Germline CDR1 is SGHDN and CDR2 is FVKESK. The CDR3 DNA is TGTGCCAGCAGCCAAGAATATTACAGGAGCTACGAGCAGTACTTC. Amino acids: CASSQEYYRSYEQYF. Combining the CDR3 with reference TRBV14 and TRBJ2-7 gives the whole variable domain EAGVTQFPSHSVIEKGQTVTLRCDPISGHDNLYWYRRVMGKEIKFLLHFVKESKQDESGMPNNRFLAERTGGTYSTLKVQPAELEDSGVYFCASSQEYYRSYEQYFGPGTRLTVT.

This chain joins TRBV5-1 and TRBJ2-3, with D uncertain. V was shortened by 5 bases and J by 2 bases, with 9 bases between the two germline ends. The germline V gene encodes CDR1 SGHRS and CDR2 YFSETQ. The CDR3 covers 13 residues. The CDR3: CASRVQLTDTQYF. The DNA of the CDR3 is TGCGCCAGCAGGGTGCAGCTCACAGATACGCAGTATTTT.

A single count supports this clone. The chain carries TRBV5-1 and TRBJ1-6; 8 bases fit TRBD1. J lost 5 bases, V lost 0 bases, and 4 bases had no gene match. The germline V gene encodes CDR1 SGHRS and CDR2 YFSETQ. The CDR3 consists of 16 residues. The CDR3 coding sequence is TGCGCCAGCAGCTTGGGGACAGGGCCAGATAATTCACCCCTCCACTTT. Residues: CASSLGTGPDNSPLHF.

About this clone itself: This same CDR3 is encoded by further DNA sequences in the sample. The rearrangement links TRBV2 to TRBJ1-5; D gene unclear. Germline CDR1 SNHLY, CDR2 FYNNEI. The CDR3 is 12 residues long. V was shortened by 2 bases and J by 4 bases, with 3 bases between the two germline ends. The CDR3 region has the DNA TGTGCCAGCAGTGAACCGAATCAGCCCCAGCATTTT. It encodes CASSEPNQPQHF.

V gene TRBV7-3 combines with J gene TRBJ1-1; 7 bases fit TRBD1. CDR3 length equals 14 residues. Germline V lookup: CDR1 SGHTA, CDR2 FQGTGA. V was pared by 6 bases and J by 1 base, with 5 bases of the junction left unmatched. CDR3 loop: CASSYGQANTEAFF. CDR3 coding DNA: TGTGCCAGCAGTTACGGACAGGCGAACACTGAAGCTTTCTTT.

The chain is built from TRBV4-1 and TRBJ2-7; maybe TRBD2 (5 bases). The ends were cut back, 3 bases at V and 2 bases at J, with 11 bases in the middle. Germline V gives CDR1 MGHRA, CDR2 YSYEKL. The CDR3 is 14 residues long. The CDR3 protein is CASSQIEGPYEQYF. CDR3 bases: TGCGCCAGCAGCCAGATTGAGGGCCCCTACGAGCAGTACTTC.

The genes are TRBV5-1 and TRBJ1-4, with a possible D match to TRBD1 (6 bases). Germline V lookup: CDR1 SGHRS, CDR2 YFSETQ. Trimming shortened V by 2 bases and J by 4 bases, and 12 bases separated the two germline ends. The CDR3 totals 15 residues. The CDR3 spells CASSFTGTYNEKLFF. In DNA form, the CDR3 reads TGCGCCAGCAGCTTCACAGGGACCTATAATGAAAAACTGTTTTTT.

DNA for the CDR3: TGTGCCAGCAGTCGTACCGGAAAGGCTGAAGCTTTCTTT. Amino acids: CASSRTGKAEAFF. V and J are TRBV12-3 or TRBV12-4 and TRBJ1-1; D is ambiguous. This CDR3 has 13 residues. V lost 5 bases to trimming and J lost 6 bases, with 13 bases between them.

V is TRBV5-1 and J is TRBJ2-7; 12 bases agree with TRBD2. The CDR3 spans 15 residues. Germline CDR1 reads SGHRS; CDR2 reads YFSETQ. V lost 2 bases and J lost 4; bases outside the gene matches: 4. The chain's CDR3 is CASSFGTSGQYEQYF. The DNA for the CDR3 is TGCGCCAGCAGCTTCGGGACTAGCGGGCAGTACGAGCAGTACTTC.

This chain connects TRBV6-5 to TRBJ1-5, with a possible D match to TRBD1 (5 bases). Trimming left V 2 bases short and J 5 bases short, with 16 bases between. The germline V gene has CDR1 MNHEY and CDR2 SVGAGI. CDR3 length: 16 residues. The CDR3 region is CASSYGPTGPDQPQHF. The CDR3 DNA follows: TGTGCCAGCAGTTACGGTCCTACGGGGCCCGATCAGCCCCAGCATTTT.

V and J are TRBV7-9 and TRBJ2-3; TRBD2 matches at 7 bases. The CDR3 length is 15 residues. Germline CDR1 reads SEHNR; CDR2 reads FQNEAQ (reference sequence). V shed 5 bases, J shed 4 bases, and the junction held 9 bases outside the gene matches. The CDR3, as DNA: TGTGCCAGCAGCCCCCCGGGGGGATGGGCAGATACGCAGTATTTT. Translated, it gives CASSPPGGWADTQYF.

V usage is TRBV5-5 and J usage is TRBJ2-1; 10 nucleotides match TRBD2. Germline trimming cut 0 bases from V and 4 bases from J; bases unmatched to any gene: 4. CDR3 length: 16 amino acids. Germline assignment: CDR1 SGHKS and CDR2 YYEKEE (reference sequence). CDR3 in amino acids: CASSLAAGGTYNEQFF. CDR3 DNA sequence: TGTGCCAGCAGCTTGGCAGCGGGAGGGACTTACAATGAGCAGTTCTTC.

The chain has TRBV10-3 and TRBJ2-1; D possibly uses TRBD1 or TRBD2 (6 bases each). The CDR3 length is 13 residues. In germline, CDR1 is ENHRY, CDR2 SYGVKD. Trimming cost V 7 bases and J 5 bases, with 12 bases left between them. As DNA, the CDR3 is TGTGCCATCAAGGGGGGCCAAAACAATGAGCAGTTCTTC. It encodes CAIKGGQNNEQFF.

This sequence joins TRBV12-1 and TRBJ1-4. TRBV12-1 is marked as a pseudogene. This CDR3 region has 13 residues. The CDR3 region is CASSFGAIEKLFF. CDR3 nucleotides: TGTGCCAGCAGCTTCGGAGCAATTGAAAAACTGTTTTTT.

This chain links TRBV27 with TRBJ1-2; TRBD1 aligns across 9 bases. The V gene end was trimmed by 3 bases and the J gene end by 4 bases; junction bases not matched to a gene: 9. This CDR3 has 16 residues. Germline assignment: CDR1 MNHEY and CDR2 SMNVEV (reference sequence). CDR3 coding DNA: TGTGCCAGCAGTTTTCATCAAAGGGGACAGGGCTATGGCTACACCTTC. This encodes CASSFHQRGQGYGYTF.